This section outlines one T cell receptor beta chain sequence together with its context. The antigen is unknown. These data belong to a study of cytomegalovirus exposure and HLA in healthy donors. Study-level results: A prior analysis recorded that most TCR beta V segments were productive about 87% or about 30% of the time.

CDR3 length: 14 residues. Per the germline V gene, CDR1 is MNHNS and CDR2 is SASEGT. V was shortened by 3 bases and J by 7 bases, with 13 bases between the two germline ends. Use of 60 Vbeta and 13 Jbeta primers characterized the PCR. Profiled with immunoSEQ multiplex PCR; TCRdb holds only in-frame clones, not every one. The table records 160,000 or so clones, around 80% of them present only once. The chain uses TRBV6-1 and TRBJ1-3, with TRBD1 as a possible D gene (5 bases). The sequence was obtained from a man aged 40-50 years in good health and CMV-seronegative. The sequencing input was PBMCs. CDR3 loop: CASSELGGLNTIYF. CDR3 DNA sequence: TGTGCCAGCAGTGAGTTGGGGGGGTTGAACACCATATATTTT.